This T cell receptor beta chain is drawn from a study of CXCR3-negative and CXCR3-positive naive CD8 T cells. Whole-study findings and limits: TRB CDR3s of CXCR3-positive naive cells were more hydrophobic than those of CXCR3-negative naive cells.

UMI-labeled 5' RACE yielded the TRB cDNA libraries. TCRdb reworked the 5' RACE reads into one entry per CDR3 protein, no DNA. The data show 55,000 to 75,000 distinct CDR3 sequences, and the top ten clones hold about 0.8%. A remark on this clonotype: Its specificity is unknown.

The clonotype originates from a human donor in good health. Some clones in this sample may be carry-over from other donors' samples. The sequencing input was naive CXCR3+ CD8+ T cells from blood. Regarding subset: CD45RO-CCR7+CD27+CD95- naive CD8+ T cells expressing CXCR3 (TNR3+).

The CDR3 loop is CASSGRVSGEQYF. The chain carries TRBV28 and TRBJ2-7; TCRdb's assignment of TRBD2 cannot be checked, as there is no DNA. The CDR3 has 13 amino acids. Germline V lookup: CDR1 MDHEN, CDR2 SYDVKM.